What follows is one T cell receptor beta chain and its context. CDR3 length equals 13 residues. Per germline, CDR1 SGHVS and CDR2 FQNEAQ. V was trimmed by 1 base and J by 11 bases, leaving 14 bases between them. Using immunoSEQ multiplex PCR, the repertoire was profiled, and TCRdb retains in-frame clones only, with some absent. Here the sample spans around 200,000 clones, roughly 94% being singletons. The source of the sample is a study of control samples from healthy donors and cancer patients. The chain links TRBV7-8 to TRBJ1-1, with D possibly matching TRBD1 (6 bases). This TCR derives from a man aged 45-65 years in good health. The sample was blood. The CDR3 spells CASSLETGGWAFF. For the CDR3, the DNA is TGTGCCAGCAGCTTAGAGACGGGGGGCTGGGCTTTCTTT.